The TCR beta chain under discussion was sequenced for a study of early T cells in non-severe SARS-CoV-2 infection. This CDR3 is 12 amino acids long. Germline V gives CDR1 SGHTA, CDR2 FQGNSA. With 6 bases removed from V and 3 bases from J, the gap between germline ends came to 7 bases. In its sample, this clonotype was seen many times. Attachment of unique molecular identifiers to individual cDNA molecules was performed. TCRdb reprocessed the 5' RACE reads via MiXCR and lists one record per CDR3 protein. The table shows about 22,000 distinct CDR3 sequences, with roughly 4% occurring only once. The chain has TRBV7-2 and TRBJ2-3; weak D call: TRBD2 (6 bases). The clonotype originates from an adult who was a healthcare worker with PCR-confirmed SARS-CoV-2 infection or an uninfected control (not recorded which). Sequenced: whole blood. The CDR3 DNA reads as TGTGCCAGCAGTCGGGGGACAGATACGCAGTATTTT. It encodes CASSRGTDTQYF.